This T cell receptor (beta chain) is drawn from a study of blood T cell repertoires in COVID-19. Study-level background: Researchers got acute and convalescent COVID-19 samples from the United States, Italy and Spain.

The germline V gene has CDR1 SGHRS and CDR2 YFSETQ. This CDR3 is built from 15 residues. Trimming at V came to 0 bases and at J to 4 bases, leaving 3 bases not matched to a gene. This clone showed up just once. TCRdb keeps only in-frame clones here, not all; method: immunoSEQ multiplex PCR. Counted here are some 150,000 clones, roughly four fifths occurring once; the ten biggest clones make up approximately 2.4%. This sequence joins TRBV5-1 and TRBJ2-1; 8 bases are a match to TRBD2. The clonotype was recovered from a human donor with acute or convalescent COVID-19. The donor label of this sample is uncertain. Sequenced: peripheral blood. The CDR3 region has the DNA TGCGCCAGCAGCTTGGTAACTAGCGGTTACAATGAGCAGTTCTTC. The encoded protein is CASSLVTSGYNEQFF.